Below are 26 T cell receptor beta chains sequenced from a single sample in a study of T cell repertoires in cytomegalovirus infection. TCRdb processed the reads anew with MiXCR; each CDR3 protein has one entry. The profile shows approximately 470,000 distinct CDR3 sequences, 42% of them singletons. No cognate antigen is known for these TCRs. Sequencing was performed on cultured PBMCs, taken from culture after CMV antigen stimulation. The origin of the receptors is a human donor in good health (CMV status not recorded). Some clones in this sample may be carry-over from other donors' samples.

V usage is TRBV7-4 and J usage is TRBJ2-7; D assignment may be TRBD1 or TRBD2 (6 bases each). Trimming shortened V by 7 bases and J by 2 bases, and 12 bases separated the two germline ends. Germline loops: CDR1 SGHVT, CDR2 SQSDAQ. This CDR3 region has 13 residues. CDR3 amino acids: CASKGRGPYEQYF. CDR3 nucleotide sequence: TGTGCCAGCAAGGGCCGGGGGCCCTACGAGCAGTACTTC.

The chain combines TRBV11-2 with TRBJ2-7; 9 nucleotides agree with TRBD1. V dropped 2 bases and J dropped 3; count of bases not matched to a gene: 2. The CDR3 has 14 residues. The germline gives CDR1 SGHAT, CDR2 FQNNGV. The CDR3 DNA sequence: TGTGCCAGCAGCTTATCGGACAGGGGCTACGAGCAGTACTTC. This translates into CASSLSDRGYEQYF.

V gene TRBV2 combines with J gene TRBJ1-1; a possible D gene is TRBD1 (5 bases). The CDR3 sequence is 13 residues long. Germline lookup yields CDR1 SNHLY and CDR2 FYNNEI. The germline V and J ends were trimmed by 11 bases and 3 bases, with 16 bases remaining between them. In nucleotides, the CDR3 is TGTGCCGGCCCGAAGGGACCAGACACTGAAGCTTTCTTT. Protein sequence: CAGPKGPDTEAFF. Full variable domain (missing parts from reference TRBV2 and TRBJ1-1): EPEVTQTPSHQVTQMGQEVILRCVPISNHLYFYWYRQILGQKVEFLVSFYNNEISEKSEIFDDQFSVERPDGSNFTLKIRSTKLEDSAMYFCAGPKGPDTEAFFGQGTRLTVV.

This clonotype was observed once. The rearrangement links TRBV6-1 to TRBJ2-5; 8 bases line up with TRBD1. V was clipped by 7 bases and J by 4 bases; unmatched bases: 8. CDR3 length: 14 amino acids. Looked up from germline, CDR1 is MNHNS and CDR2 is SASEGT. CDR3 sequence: CASIPPGGGETQYF. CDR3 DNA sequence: TGTGCCAGCATCCCCCCAGGGGGCGGAGAGACCCAGTACTTC.

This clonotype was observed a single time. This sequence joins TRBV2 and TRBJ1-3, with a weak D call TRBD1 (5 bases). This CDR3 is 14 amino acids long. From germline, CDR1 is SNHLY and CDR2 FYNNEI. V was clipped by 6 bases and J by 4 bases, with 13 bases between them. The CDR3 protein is CASRLTWDGNTIYF. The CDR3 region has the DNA TGTGCCAGCAGACTAACGTGGGACGGAAACACCATATATTTT.

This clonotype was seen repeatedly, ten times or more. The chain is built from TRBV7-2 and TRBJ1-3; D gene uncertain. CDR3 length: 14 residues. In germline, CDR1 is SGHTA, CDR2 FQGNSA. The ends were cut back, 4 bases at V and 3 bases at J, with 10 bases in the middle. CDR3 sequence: CASSYNTFGNTIYF. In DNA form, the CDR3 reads TGTGCCAGCAGCTACAATACGTTTGGAAACACCATATATTTT.

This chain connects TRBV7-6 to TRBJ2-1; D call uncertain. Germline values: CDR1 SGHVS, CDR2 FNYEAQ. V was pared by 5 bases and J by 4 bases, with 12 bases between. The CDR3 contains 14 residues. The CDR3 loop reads CASSHLLFYNEQFF. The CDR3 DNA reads TGTGCCAGCAGCCACCTCTTATTTTACAATGAGCAGTTCTTC.

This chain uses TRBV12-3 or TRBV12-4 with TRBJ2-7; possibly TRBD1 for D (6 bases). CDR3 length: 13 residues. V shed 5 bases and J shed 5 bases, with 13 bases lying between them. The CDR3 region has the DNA TGTGCCAGCAGTCTCCGGGACAATAACGAGCAGTACTTC. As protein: CASSLRDNNEQYF.

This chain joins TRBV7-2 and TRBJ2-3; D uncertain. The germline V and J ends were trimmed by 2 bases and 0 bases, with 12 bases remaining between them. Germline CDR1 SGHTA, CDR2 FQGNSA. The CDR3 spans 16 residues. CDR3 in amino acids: CASSLWVKTSTDTQYF. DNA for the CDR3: TGTGCCAGCAGCTTATGGGTAAAAACTAGCACAGATACGCAGTATTTT. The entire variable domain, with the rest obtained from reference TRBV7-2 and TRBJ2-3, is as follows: GAGVSQSPSNKVTEKGKDVELRCDPISGHTALYWYRQSLGQGLEFLIYFQGNSAPDKSGLPSDRFSAERTGGSVSTLTIQRTQQEDSAVYLCASSLWVKTSTDTQYFGPGTRLTVL.

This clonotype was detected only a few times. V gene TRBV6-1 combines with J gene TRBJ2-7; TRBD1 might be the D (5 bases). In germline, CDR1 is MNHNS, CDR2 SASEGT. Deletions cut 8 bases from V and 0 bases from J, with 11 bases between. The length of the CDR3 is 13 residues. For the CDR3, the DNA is TGTGCCAGCTGTAGGGGTGACTCCTACGAGCAGTACTTC. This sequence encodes CASCRGDSYEQYF.

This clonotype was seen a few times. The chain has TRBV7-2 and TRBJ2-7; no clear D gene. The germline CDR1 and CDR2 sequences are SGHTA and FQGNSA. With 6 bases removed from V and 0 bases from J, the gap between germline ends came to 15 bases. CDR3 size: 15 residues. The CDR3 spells CASSLVGVSSYEQYF. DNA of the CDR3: TGTGCCAGCAGTCTCGTAGGAGTAAGCTCCTACGAGCAGTACTTC.

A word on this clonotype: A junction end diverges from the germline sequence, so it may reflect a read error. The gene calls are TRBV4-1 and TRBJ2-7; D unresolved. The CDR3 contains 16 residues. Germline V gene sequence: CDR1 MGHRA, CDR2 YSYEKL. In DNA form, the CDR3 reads TGTGCCAGCAGCCAAGACCGGATCGAAGGGTGGTACGAGCAGTACTTC. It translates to CASSQDRIEGWYEQYF.

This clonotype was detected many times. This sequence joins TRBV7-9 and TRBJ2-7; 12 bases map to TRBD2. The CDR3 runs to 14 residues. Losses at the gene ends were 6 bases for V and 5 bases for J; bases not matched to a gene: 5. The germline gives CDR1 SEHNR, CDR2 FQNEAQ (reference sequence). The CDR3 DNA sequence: TGTGCCAGCAGTTCTCGGACTAGCGGGGACGAGCAGTACTTC. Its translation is CASSSRTSGDEQYF.

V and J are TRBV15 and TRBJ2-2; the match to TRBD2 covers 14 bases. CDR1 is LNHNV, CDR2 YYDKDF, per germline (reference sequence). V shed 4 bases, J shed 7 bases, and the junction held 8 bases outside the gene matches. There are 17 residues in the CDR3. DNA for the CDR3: TGTGCCACCAGCACCAGACTAGCGGGGGGGCTTGTCGGGGAGCTGTTTTTT. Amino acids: CATSTRLAGGLVGELFF.

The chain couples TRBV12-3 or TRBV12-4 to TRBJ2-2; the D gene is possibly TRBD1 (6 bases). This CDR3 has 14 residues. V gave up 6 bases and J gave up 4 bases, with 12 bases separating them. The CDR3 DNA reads TGTGCCAGCAGCCGCCAGGGGACCACCGGGGAGCTGTTTTTT. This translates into CASSRQGTTGELFF.

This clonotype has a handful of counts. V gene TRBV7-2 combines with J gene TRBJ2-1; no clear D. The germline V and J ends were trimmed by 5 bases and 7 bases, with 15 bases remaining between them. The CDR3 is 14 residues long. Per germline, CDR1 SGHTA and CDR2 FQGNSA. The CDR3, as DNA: TGTGCCAGCAGCCTCCGATGGAACGGAAATGAGCAGTTCTTC. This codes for CASSLRWNGNEQFF.

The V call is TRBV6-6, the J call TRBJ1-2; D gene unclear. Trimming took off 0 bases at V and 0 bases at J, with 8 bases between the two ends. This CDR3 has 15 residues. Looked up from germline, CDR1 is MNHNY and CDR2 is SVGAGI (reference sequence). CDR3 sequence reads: CASSYSYQPNYGYTF. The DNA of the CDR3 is TGTGCCAGCAGTTACTCTTATCAACCTAACTATGGCTACACCTTC.

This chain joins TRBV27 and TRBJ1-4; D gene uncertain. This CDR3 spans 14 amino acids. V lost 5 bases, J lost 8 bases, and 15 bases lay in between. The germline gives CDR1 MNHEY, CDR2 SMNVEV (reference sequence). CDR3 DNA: TGTGCCAGCAGTGAGGGTCACTGGGAGGAAAAACTGTTTTTT. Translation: CASSEGHWEEKLFF.

The CDR3 is CASSLGTAGPTDTQYF. The CDR3 region has the DNA TGTGCCAGCAGCTTGGGGACAGCCGGACCCACAGATACGCAGTATTTT. The chain combines TRBV11-2 with TRBJ2-3, with 7 nucleotides matching TRBD1. The CDR3 loop spans 16 amino acids. CDR1 SGHAT and CDR2 FQNNGV come from the germline V gene. Unmatched junction bases numbered 8, after V lost 3 bases and J lost 2 bases.

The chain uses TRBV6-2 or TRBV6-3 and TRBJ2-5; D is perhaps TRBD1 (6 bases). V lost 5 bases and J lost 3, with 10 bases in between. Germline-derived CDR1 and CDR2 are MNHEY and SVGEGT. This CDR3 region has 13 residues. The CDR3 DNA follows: TGTGCCAGCAGTCCCGAGGGGGAAGAGACCCAGTACTTC. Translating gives CASSPEGEETQYF.

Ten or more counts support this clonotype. CDR3 coding DNA: TGTGCCAGCAGCTTAGTGACAGGGGGAGGTCAGCCCCAGCATTTT. Encoded protein: CASSLVTGGGQPQHF. The chain links TRBV7-2 to TRBJ1-5, with 9 nucleotides matching TRBD1. CDR3 size: 15 residues. Germline V CDR1 and CDR2: SGHTA, FQGNSA. Trimming removed 1 base from V and 6 bases from J; junction bases left unmatched: 4.

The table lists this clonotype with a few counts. The CDR3 nucleotides are TGCAGTGCTAGAGATTGGGCAGGTAACTCCTACAATGAGCAGTTCTTC. It specifies CSARDWAGNSYNEQFF. The V call is TRBV20-1, the J call TRBJ2-1; D is ambiguous. Germline CDR1 DFQATT, CDR2 SNEGSKA (reference sequence). The CDR3 runs 16 residues. Trimming shortened V by 0 bases and J by 0 bases, and 12 bases separated the two germline ends.

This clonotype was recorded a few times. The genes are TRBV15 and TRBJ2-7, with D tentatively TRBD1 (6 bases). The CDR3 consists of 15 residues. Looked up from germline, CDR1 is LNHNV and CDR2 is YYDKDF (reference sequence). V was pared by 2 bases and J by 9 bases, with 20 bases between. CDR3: CATSRSPATGKVQYF. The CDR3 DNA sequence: TGTGCCACCAGCAGATCCCCCGCTACAGGGAAAGTGCAGTACTTC.

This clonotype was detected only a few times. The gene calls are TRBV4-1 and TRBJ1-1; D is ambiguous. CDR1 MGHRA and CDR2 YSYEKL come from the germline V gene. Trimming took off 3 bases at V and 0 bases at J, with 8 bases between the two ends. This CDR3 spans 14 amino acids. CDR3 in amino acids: CASSQTWLNTEAFF. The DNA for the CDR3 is TGCGCCAGCAGCCAGACATGGTTGAACACTGAAGCTTTCTTT.

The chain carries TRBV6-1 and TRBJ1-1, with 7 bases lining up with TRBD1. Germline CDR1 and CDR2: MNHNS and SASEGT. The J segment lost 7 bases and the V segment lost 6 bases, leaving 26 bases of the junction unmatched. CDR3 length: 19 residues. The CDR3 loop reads CASRHPRILGRGRPGEAFF. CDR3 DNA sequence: TGTGCCAGCAGGCACCCCCGGATTTTAGGTAGGGGGCGCCCGGGTGAAGCTTTCTTT.

As DNA, the CDR3 is TGTGCCAGCAGTCGACGGGACTCCGAGAGGGCCTACGAGCAGTACTTC. Translation gives CASSRRDSERAYEQYF. The chain is built from TRBV6-1 and TRBJ2-7, with D perhaps matching TRBD2 (6 bases). The germline V gene encodes CDR1 MNHNS and CDR2 SASEGT. The CDR3 length is 16 residues. V gave up 5 bases and J gave up 2 bases, with 19 bases separating them.